The next 24 T cell receptor beta chains were all read from a single sample in a study of shared clonotypes between healthy human individuals. The table came from immunoSEQ multiplex PCR; TCRdb's copy has only in-frame clones and leaves some out. The sample yields hundreds of thousands of clones, 60% to 75% seen once. What was sequenced was memory CD4+ T cells sorted from blood. Subset of the sample: CD45RA-negative fraction. Receptor source: a woman aged 30 to 39 in good health.

This chain joins TRBV6-5 and TRBJ1-3; possibly TRBD1 for D (6 bases). CDR3 length: 15 residues. Germline CDR1 and CDR2: MNHEY and SVGAGI. V was shortened by 5 bases and J by 0 bases, with 11 bases between the two germline ends. CDR3 loop: CASSTQGNSGNTIYF. CDR3 in DNA: TGTGCCAGCAGTACCCAGGGGAACTCTGGAAACACCATATATTTT.

Here the CDR3 reads CASRGQGLGQPQHF. The CDR3 region has the DNA TGTGCCAGCAGAGGACAGGGGTTGGGGCAGCCCCAGCATTTT. This chain links TRBV28 with TRBJ1-5; 9 bases line up with TRBD1. J gave up 7 bases and V 6 bases, and 7 bases lay outside the gene matches. The germline V gene has CDR1 MDHEN and CDR2 SYDVKM. This CDR3 is built from 14 residues.

CDR3 sequence (DNA): TGTGCCAGCAGTGTGCGGGGGGCTAGCGCTGAGACCCAGTACTTC. This gives the protein CASSVRGASAETQYF. The chain employs TRBV2 and TRBJ2-5, with 8 bases matching TRBD2. Germline CDR1 reads SNHLY; CDR2 reads FYNNEI. Unmatched junction bases numbered 9, after V lost 4 bases and J lost 5 bases. The length of the CDR3 is 15 residues.

V and J are TRBV6-1 and TRBJ1-5; no definite D call. Germline values: CDR1 MNHNS, CDR2 SASEGT. Between the trimmed V and J ends, which lost 6 bases and 5 bases, there was a span of 11 bases. This CDR3 has 13 amino acids. The CDR3 DNA reads TGTGCCAGCAGCTTACAGTCTTATCAGCCCCAGCATTTT. Protein product: CASSLQSYQPQHF.

The rearrangement links TRBV5-1 to TRBJ2-7; 9 bases are shared with TRBD1. The CDR3 covers 16 residues. The germline V gene encodes CDR1 SGHRS and CDR2 YFSETQ. Losses at the gene ends were 5 bases for V and 5 bases for J; bases not matched to a gene: 14. Here the CDR3 reads CASREGQGNRVDEQYF. The CDR3 nucleotides read TGCGCCAGCAGAGAGGGACAGGGAAATAGGGTGGACGAGCAGTACTTC.

The CDR3 loop is CASSPGTSGLYEQYF. CDR3 nucleotides: TGTGCCAGTAGCCCAGGGACTAGCGGGCTATACGAGCAGTACTTC. The V and J genes are TRBV19 and TRBJ2-7; 12 nucleotides agree with TRBD2. J gave up 4 bases and V 6 bases, and 7 bases lay outside the gene matches. CDR1 LNHDA and CDR2 SQIVND come from the germline V gene (reference sequence). There are 15 residues in the CDR3.

The rearrangement uses TRBV7-2 and TRBJ2-1; D is unclear. This CDR3 is built from 15 residues. Trimming took off 2 bases at V and 0 bases at J, with 8 bases between the two ends. CDR1 SGHTA and CDR2 FQGNSA come from the germline V gene. The CDR3 sequence is CASSLSWSSYNEQFF. The CDR3 DNA reads TGTGCCAGCAGCTTAAGCTGGAGCTCCTACAATGAGCAGTTCTTC.

The V call is TRBV28, the J call TRBJ1-2; D is perhaps TRBD1 (6 bases). The CDR3 runs to 15 residues. V lost 5 bases and J 1 base, leaving 14 bases between the germline ends. CDR1 and CDR2 from the germline V gene are MDHEN and SYDVKM. CDR3 loop: CASSVNYRVNYGYTF. The CDR3, as DNA: TGTGCCAGCAGTGTAAACTACAGGGTTAACTATGGCTACACCTTC.

The CDR3 reads CASSRGQNMNTEAFF. For the CDR3, the DNA is TGTGCCAGCAGCCGGGGACAGAACATGAACACTGAAGCTTTCTTT. The chain joins TRBV11-2 to TRBJ1-1, with 7 bases identical to TRBD1. Germline V gives CDR1 SGHAT, CDR2 FQNNGV. V gave up 5 bases and J gave up 0 bases; unmatched junction bases: 6. The CDR3 totals 15 residues.

The rearrangement uses TRBV5-4 and TRBJ2-5; 8 bases line up with TRBD2. The CDR3 has 16 residues. After removal of 1 base from V and 2 bases from J, the junction contained 7 bases not matched to a gene. Germline CDR1 reads SGHNT; CDR2 reads YYREEE (reference sequence). As DNA, the CDR3 is TGTGCCAGCAGCTTGTTGACTAGCGCTCGGCAAGAGACCCAGTACTTC. This translates into CASSLLTSARQETQYF.

The chain combines TRBV5-5 with TRBJ2-1, with D perhaps TRBD1 (6 bases). Germline CDR1 and CDR2: SGHKS and YYEKEE (reference sequence). CDR3 length: 15 amino acids. Trimming stripped 0 bases from V and 1 base from J, with 8 bases between. The CDR3 region has the DNA TGTGCCAGCAGCTTGGTCAGGGGATCCTACAATGAGCAGTTCTTC. This encodes CASSLVRGSYNEQFF.

Concerning this clone: This same CDR3 is encoded by further DNA sequences in the sample. This rearrangement joins TRBV19 to TRBJ1-1; 8 bases match TRBD1. CDR1 is LNHDA, CDR2 SQIVND, per germline (reference sequence). V was clipped by 4 bases and J by 2 bases; unmatched bases: 3. This CDR3 contains 14 residues. The CDR3 sequence: CASSRQGANTEAFF. The DNA of the CDR3 is TGTGCCAGTAGTAGGCAGGGGGCCAACACTGAAGCTTTCTTT. Full variable domain (missing parts from reference TRBV19 and TRBJ1-1): DGGITQSPKYLFRKEGQNVTLSCEQNLNHDAMYWYRQDPGQGLRLIYYSQIVNDFQKGDIAEGYSVSREKKESFPLTVTSAQKNPTAFYLCASSRQGANTEAFFGQGTRLTVV.

CDR3 sequence (DNA): TGCGCCAGCAGCGAAGCCTTGCAGGAGACCCAGTACTTC. Translating gives CASSEALQETQYF. The chain combines TRBV5-1 with TRBJ2-5; D remains ambiguous. Germline V gene sequence: CDR1 SGHRS, CDR2 YFSETQ. The CDR3 spans 13 residues. V shed 4 bases and J shed 5 bases, with 12 bases lying between them.

The chain is built from TRBV7-9 and TRBJ2-5; TRBD1 agrees at 10 bases. V trimming: 4 bases; J trimming: 5 bases; junction bases outside the gene matches: 10. Germline loops: CDR1 SEHNR, CDR2 FQNEAQ (reference sequence). This CDR3 is built from 16 residues. The DNA of the CDR3 is TGTGCCAGCAGCTCCTCATGGACAGGGGGGATCGAGACCCAGTACTTC. Translating gives CASSSSWTGGIETQYF. Supplemented by reference TRBV7-9 and TRBJ2-5, the full variable domain reads DTGVSQNPRHKITKRGQNVTFRCDPISEHNRLYWYRQTLGQGPEFLTYFQNEAQLEKSRLLSDRFSAERPKGSFSTLEIQRTEQGDSAMYLCASSSSWTGGIETQYFGPGTRLLVL.

The CDR3 DNA is TGCGCCAGCAGCCTGACGGTAACCGGGGAGCTGTTTTTT. It is translated as CASSLTVTGELFF. The chain combines TRBV10-1 with TRBJ2-2, with D hard to call. Germline CDR1 is WNHNN and CDR2 is SYGVQD (reference sequence). The CDR3 is 13 amino acids. The ends were cut back, 6 bases at V and 5 bases at J, with 10 bases in the middle.

This clone was picked up a small number of times. The genes are TRBV2 and TRBJ1-5; D unclear. With 6 bases removed from V and 0 bases from J, the gap between germline ends came to 9 bases. The CDR3 extends over 14 amino acids. Germline CDR1 is SNHLY and CDR2 is FYNNEI. The CDR3 region has the DNA TGTGCCAGCAGGGCCTACTATAGCAATCAGCCCCAGCATTTT. The encoded protein is CASRAYYSNQPQHF. Full variable domain (outside the CDR3, taken from reference TRBV2 and TRBJ1-5): EPEVTQTPSHQVTQMGQEVILRCVPISNHLYFYWYRQILGQKVEFLVSFYNNEISEKSEIFDDQFSVERPDGSNFTLKIRSTKLEDSAMYFCASRAYYSNQPQHFGDGTRLSIL.

This clone showed up just a few times. The gene calls are TRBV5-4 and TRBJ2-3; 8 bases are a match to TRBD1. This CDR3 is 14 amino acids long. The junction had 6 bases not matched to a gene; V was cut back by 4 bases and J by 5 bases. CDR1 is SGHNT and CDR2 is YYREEE in the germline V gene (reference sequence). The CDR3 is CASSQGQAGDTQYF. CDR3 in DNA: TGTGCCAGCAGCCAGGGACAGGCAGGAGATACGCAGTATTTT.

The chain joins TRBV28 to TRBJ2-7; TRBD1 matches at 9 bases. J was trimmed by 2 bases and V by 3 bases; bases with no gene match: 11. The germline CDR1 and CDR2 sequences are MDHEN and SYDVKM. The CDR3 runs 17 residues. The DNA for the CDR3 is TGTGCCAGCAGTTTGAGACAGGGGGAACTACCGCCCTACGAGCAGTACTTC. Residues: CASSLRQGELPPYEQYF.

V is TRBV18 and J is TRBJ1-3; D gene ambiguous. The CDR3 has 17 amino acids. Trimming left V 2 bases short and J 0 bases short, with 14 bases between. The germline V gene has CDR1 KGHSH and CDR2 LQKENI. The CDR3 DNA follows: TGTGCCAGCTCACCAAGAGGACTCACCTTCTCTGGAAACACCATATATTTT. This translates into CASSPRGLTFSGNTIYF. Supplemented by reference TRBV18 and TRBJ1-3, the full variable domain reads NAGVMQNPRHLVRRRGQEARLRCSPMKGHSHVYWYRQLPEEGLKFMVYLQKENIIDESGMPKERFSAEFPKEGPSILRIQQVVRGDSAAYFCASSPRGLTFSGNTIYFGEGSWLTVV.

The rearrangement links TRBV4-1 to TRBJ2-1; no definite D call. CDR1 is MGHRA and CDR2 is YSYEKL in the germline V gene. V was cut by 0 bases and J by 7 bases, with 7 bases left in between. The CDR3 has 13 amino acids. This chain's CDR3 is CASSQESGNEQFF. CDR3 DNA: TGCGCCAGCAGCCAAGAATCCGGGAATGAGCAGTTCTTC.

The chain uses TRBV5-1 and TRBJ2-2; D is unclear. The germline V gene encodes CDR1 SGHRS and CDR2 YFSETQ. This CDR3 has 14 residues. Trimming took off 5 bases at V and 6 bases at J, with 14 bases between the two ends. CDR3 in DNA: TGCGCCAGCAGTCTAGATCCGGGCCCCGGGGAGCTGTTTTTT. Amino acids: CASSLDPGPGELFF.

Worth noting for this clone: The same CDR3 also results from other DNA sequences found in this sample. The rearrangement uses TRBV9 and TRBJ1-3; D is unclear. The CDR3 totals 15 residues. Trimming stripped 0 bases from V and 0 bases from J, with 7 bases between. Per germline, CDR1 SGDLS and CDR2 YYNGEE. The CDR3 coding sequence is TGTGCCAGCAGCGTAGGCGGGAACTCTGGAAACACCATATATTTT. Its protein is CASSVGGNSGNTIYF.

The CDR3 here is CASSSTGADEQFF. The DNA of the CDR3 is TGCGCCAGCAGCTCCACAGGGGCGGATGAGCAGTTCTTC. The chain joins TRBV5-1 to TRBJ2-1; TRBD1 matches 7 bases. CDR1 and CDR2 from the germline V gene are SGHRS and YFSETQ. The CDR3 consists of 13 residues. J gave up 8 bases and V 3 bases, and 5 bases lay outside the gene matches.

This clone occurred many times. This chain links TRBV7-2 with TRBJ1-3; D not resolved. Trimming shortened V by 3 bases and J by 0 bases, and 9 bases separated the two germline ends. This CDR3 is built from 15 residues. Per germline, CDR1 SGHTA and CDR2 FQGNSA. CDR3 in DNA: TGTGCCAGCAGCTTTAGGACGATCTCTGGAAACACCATATATTTT. This encodes CASSFRTISGNTIYF.